This T cell receptor (beta chain) was captured by sequencing in a study of blood T cell repertoires in COVID-19. Overall study context: Sites across the United States, Italy and Spain contributed samples from acute and convalescent COVID-19. Sample material is recorded as cDNA or gDNA derived from T cells, B-cell-depleted T cells, or PBMCs.

This CDR3 spans 15 amino acids. Germline lookup yields CDR1 MNHEY and CDR2 SVGAGI. The junction had 11 bases not matched to a gene; V was cut back by 8 bases and J by 6 bases. Per the original data handling: Estimation of nucleated cell counts was performed using reference gene primer amplification. Sequencing was performed with immunoSEQ multiplex PCR; in TCRdb, only in-frame clones are kept and a portion is missing. The D gene and trimming were derived from the DNA, and the V and J assignments and clone size from that table. The sample lists around 300,000 clones, 75% to 90% occurring once. The rearrangement joins TRBV6-5 to TRBJ2-1; 9 bases agree with TRBD2. This receptor was identified in a woman aged 70-85 years with acute or convalescent COVID-19. What was sequenced was peripheral blood. CDR3 sequence (DNA): TGTGCCAGCGTTCAATCTAGCGGGGTCCGCAATGAGCAGTTCTTC. Amino acids: CASVQSSGVRNEQFF.